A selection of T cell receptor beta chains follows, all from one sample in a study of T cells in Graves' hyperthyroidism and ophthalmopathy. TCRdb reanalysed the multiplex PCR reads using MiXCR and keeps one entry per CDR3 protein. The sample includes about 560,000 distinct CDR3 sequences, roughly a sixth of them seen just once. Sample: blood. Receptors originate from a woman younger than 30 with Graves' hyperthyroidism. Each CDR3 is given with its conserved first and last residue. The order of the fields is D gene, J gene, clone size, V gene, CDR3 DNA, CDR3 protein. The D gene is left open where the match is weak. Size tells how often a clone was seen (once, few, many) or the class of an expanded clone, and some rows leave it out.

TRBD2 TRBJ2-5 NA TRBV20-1 TGCAGTGCTAGTAGCGGGCCCCAAGAGACCCAGTACTTC CSASSGPQETQYF
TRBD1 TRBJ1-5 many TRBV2 TGTGCCAGCACCCGGGACAGGGGGAATCAGCCCCAGCATTTT CASTRDRGNQPQHF
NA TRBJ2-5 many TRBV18 TGTGCCAGCTCACCATCGGATTGGCGTCTAAGGGAGACCCAGTACTTC CASSPSDWRLRETQYF
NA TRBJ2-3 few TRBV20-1 TGCAGTGCTCCCCCCTTCTCAGATACGCAGTATTTT CSAPPFSDTQYF
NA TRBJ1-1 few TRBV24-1 TGTGCCACCAGTGACCAACGCGGTGAAGCTTTCTTT CATSDQRGEAFF
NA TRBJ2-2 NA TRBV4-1 TGCGCCAGCAGCCAAGTCCAGTCCGGGGAGCTGTTTTTT CASSQVQSGELFF
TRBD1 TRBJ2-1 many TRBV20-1 TGCAGTGCCGCTAGGACAGGGGACGTCTACAATGAGCAGTTCTTC CSAARTGDVYNEQFF
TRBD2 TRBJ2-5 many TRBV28 TGTGCCAGCAGGGGGCGGGAGGTAGAGACCCAGTACTTC CASRGREVETQYF
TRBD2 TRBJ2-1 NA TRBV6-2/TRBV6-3 TGTGCCAGCAGTTACTCGTGGACTAGCGGGGGGGCGGGTGAGCAGTTCTTC CASSYSWTSGGAGEQFF
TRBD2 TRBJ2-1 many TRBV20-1 TGCAGTGCTCCCACTAGCGCCGACTCCTACAATGAGCAGTTCTTC CSAPTSADSYNEQFF
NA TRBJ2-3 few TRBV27 TGTGCCAGCAGTTTTAGGTTGGCAGATACGCAGTATTTT CASSFRLADTQYF
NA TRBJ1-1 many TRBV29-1 TGCAGCGCTCAAACAGGTTACGAAGCTTTCTTT CSAQTGYEAFF
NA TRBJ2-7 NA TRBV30 TGTGCCTGGAGTAAGGATTTAGAGGGGGGCGAGCAGTACTTC CAWSKDLEGGEQYF
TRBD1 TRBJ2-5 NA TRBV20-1 TGCAGTGCTACGCGGACAGGGAGGGAGACCCAGTACTTC CSATRTGRETQYF
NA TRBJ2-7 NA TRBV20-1 TGCAGTGCTAGCCCCTTCGACAGGATCTCCTACGAGCAGTACTTC CSASPFDRISYEQYF
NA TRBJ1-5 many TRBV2 TGTGCCAGCAGCCCCTGGGCGGGGGGCAATCAGCCCCAGCATTTT CASSPWAGGNQPQHF
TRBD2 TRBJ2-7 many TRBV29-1 TGCAGCGTTGAAGAATTAGCGGGAGGCTCCTACGAGCAGTACTTC CSVEELAGGSYEQYF
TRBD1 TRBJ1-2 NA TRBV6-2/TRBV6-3 TGTGCCAGCAGGGGACTAGACAGGGGGCCTATCCTCTATGGCTACACCTTC CASRGLDRGPILYGYTF
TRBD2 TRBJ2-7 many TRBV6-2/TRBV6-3 TGTGCCAGCAGAACGCCGGGACTAACTTACGAGCAGTACTTC CASRTPGLTYEQYF
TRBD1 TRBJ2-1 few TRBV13 TGTGCCAGCAGCTGGGAGGGACAGGGGAACAATGAGCAGTTCTTC CASSWEGQGNNEQFF
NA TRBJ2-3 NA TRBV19 TGTGCCAGTAGTCCTGGGGACCTCAGTACGCAGTATTTT CASSPGDLSTQYF
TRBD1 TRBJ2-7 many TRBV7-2 TGTGCCAGCAGCTTGGCAGACAGGGACCCCTACGAGCAGTACTTC CASSLADRDPYEQYF
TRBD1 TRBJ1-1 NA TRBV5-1 TGCGCCAGCAGCTTGCTGGGACAGGGGGGAACTGAAGCTATCTTT CASSLLGQGGTEAIF
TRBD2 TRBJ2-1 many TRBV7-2 TGTGCCAGCAGCGAAACTAGCGGGAGGGCCAGTTATCAGTTCTTC CASSETSGRASYQFF
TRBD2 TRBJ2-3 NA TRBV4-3 TGCGCCAGCAGCCAAGATCATTCGGGGGGGCCGACTTGGAGAGATACGCAGTATTTT CASSQDHSGGPTWRDTQYF
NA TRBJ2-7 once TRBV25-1 TGTGCCAGCGGAGAACCGCGGGCGGGGTTCTACGAGCAGTACTTC CASGEPRAGFYEQYF
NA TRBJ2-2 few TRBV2 TGTGCCGGTTCAAAGGGAATCGGGGAGCTGTTTTTT CAGSKGIGELFF
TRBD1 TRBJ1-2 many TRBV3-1 TGTGCCAGCAGCCAAGGCAGGACAGGCTATGGCTACACCTTC CASSQGRTGYGYTF
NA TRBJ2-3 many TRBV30 TGTGCCTGGAGCCCTAGCACAGATACGCAGTATTTT CAWSPSTDTQYF
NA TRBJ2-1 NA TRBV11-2 TGTGCCAGCAGCCAGGAAGACAGGCCAGTCAGTCTAAGCTCCTACAATGAGCAGTTCTTC CASSQEDRPVSLSSYNEQFF
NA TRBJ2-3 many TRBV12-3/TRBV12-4 TGTGCCAGCAGAAACCCAACTAGCACAGATACGCAGTATTTT CASRNPTSTDTQYF
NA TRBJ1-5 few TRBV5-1 TGCGCCAGCAGCTTGGAGGGGAGATGGAATCAGCCCCAGCATTTT CASSLEGRWNQPQHF
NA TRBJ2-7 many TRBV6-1 TGTGCCAGCAGTGAAGTGATAATCTACGAGCAGTACTTC CASSEVIIYEQYF
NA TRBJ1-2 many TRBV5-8 TGTGCCAGCAGCATCAGGGTGAACTATGGCTACACCTTC CASSIRVNYGYTF
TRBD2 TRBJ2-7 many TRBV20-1 TGCAGTGCTAGCCTACTAGCGCACCTCTCCTACGAGCAGTACTTC CSASLLAHLSYEQYF
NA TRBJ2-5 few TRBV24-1 TGTGCCACCAGCCACGGCGAGACCCAGTACTTC CATSHGETQYF
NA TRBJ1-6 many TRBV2 TGTGCCAGCAGTATCCGAAGCTCCTATAATTCACCCCTCCACTTT CASSIRSSYNSPLHF
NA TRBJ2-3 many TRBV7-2 TGTGCCAGCAGCCCAACTTTAAGCACAGATACGCAGTATTTT CASSPTLSTDTQYF
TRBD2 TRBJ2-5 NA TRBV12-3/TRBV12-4 TGTGCCAGCAGGCCGGGACTAGCGGGGGTTCGGGTGGTCCAGTACTTC CASRPGLAGVRVVQYF
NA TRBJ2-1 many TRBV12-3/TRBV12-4 TGTGCCAGCAGCCCTTTATGGAACAATGAGCAGTTCTTC CASSPLWNNEQFF
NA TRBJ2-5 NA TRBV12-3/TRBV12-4 TGTGCCAGCAGCCCCAGGAGGGGACTTCAAGAGACCCAGTACTTC CASSPRRGLQETQYF
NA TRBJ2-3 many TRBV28 TGTGCCAGCAGTTTTACTGGCACAGATACGCAGTATTTT CASSFTGTDTQYF
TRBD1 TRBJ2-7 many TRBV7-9 TGTGCCAGCAGCAGACAGGGGGCCGGCTTCTCCGAGCAGTACTTC CASSRQGAGFSEQYF
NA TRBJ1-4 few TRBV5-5 TGTGCCAGCAGCTTGGATTTGGGGCAGGACCGAAGCGAAAAACTGTTTTTT CASSLDLGQDRSEKLFF